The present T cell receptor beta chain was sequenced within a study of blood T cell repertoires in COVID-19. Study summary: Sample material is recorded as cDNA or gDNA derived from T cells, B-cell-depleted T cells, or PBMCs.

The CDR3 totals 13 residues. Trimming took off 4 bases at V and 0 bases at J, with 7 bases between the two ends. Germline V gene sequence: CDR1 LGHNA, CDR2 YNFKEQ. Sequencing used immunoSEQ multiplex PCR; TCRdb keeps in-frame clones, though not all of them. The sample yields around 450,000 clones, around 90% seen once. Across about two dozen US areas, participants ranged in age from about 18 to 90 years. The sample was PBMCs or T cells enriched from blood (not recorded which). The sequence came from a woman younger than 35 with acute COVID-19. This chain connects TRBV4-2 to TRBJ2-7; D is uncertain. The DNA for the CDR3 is TGTGCCAGCAGCCCGCCCGGCTCCTACGAGCAGTACTTC. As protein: CASSPPGSYEQYF.